A selection of T cell receptor beta chains follows, all from one sample in a study of T cell responses to AZD1222 COVID-19 vaccine. This table comes from immunoSEQ multiplex PCR, and its TCRdb copy is limited to in-frame clones, with some not included. The sample holds some 150,000 clones, roughly 90% seen once. The material was peripheral blood, obtained 28 days after the second AZD1222 dose. The source is an adult who received the AZD1222 COVID-19 vaccine. Each CDR3 is given with its conserved first and last residue. Each record gives: CDR3 protein, CDR3 DNA, clone size, J gene, D gene, V gene. The D gene is left open where the match is weak. Part of the rows lack a size; the others show once, few, many or a class for expanded clones.

CDR3: CSVGGVGETQYF
DNA: TGCAGCGTGGGGGGGGTTGGAGAGACCCAGTACTTC
size: once
J: TRBJ2-5
D: TRBD2
V: TRBV29-1

CDR3: CASSQADRGLGTEAFF
DNA: TGTGCCAGCAGTCAAGCTGACAGGGGGCTGGGGACTGAAGCTTTCTTT
size: .
J: TRBJ1-1
D: TRBD1
V: TRBV28

CDR3: CASSVTGSAGELFF
DNA: TGCGCCAGCAGCGTGACAGGATCAGCCGGGGAGCTGTTTTTT
size: .
J: TRBJ2-2
D: .
V: TRBV5-1

CDR3: CATREGGNTEAFF
DNA: TGTGCCACCAGGGAAGGGGGGAACACTGAAGCTTTCTTT
size: .
J: TRBJ1-1
D: .
V: TRBV24-1

CDR3: CASSWKGALETQYF
DNA: TGTGCCAGCAGTTGGAAGGGGGCCCTGGAGACCCAGTACTTC
size: .
J: TRBJ2-5
D: TRBD1
V: TRBV6-5

CDR3: CASSPDTEAFF
DNA: TGTGCCAGCAGCCCAGACACTGAAGCTTTCTTT
size: once
J: TRBJ1-1
D: .
V: TRBV7-8

CDR3: CASSHSNQPQHF
DNA: TGTGCCAGCAGCCATTCCAATCAGCCCCAGCATTTT
size: .
J: TRBJ1-5
D: .
V: TRBV3-1/TRBV3-2

CDR3: CASSLRGTINTGELFF
DNA: TGTGCCAGCAGCTTAAGAGGGACCATTAACACCGGGGAGCTGTTTTTT
size: .
J: TRBJ2-2
D: .
V: TRBV7-2

CDR3: CASSYWEPLNQPQHF
DNA: TGTGCCAGCAGTTACTGGGAACCCCTCAATCAGCCCCAGCATTTT
size: .
J: TRBJ1-5
D: .
V: TRBV6-6

CDR3: CASSQGERYEQYF
DNA: TGTGCCAGCAGCCAAGGGGAAAGGTACGAGCAGTACTTC
size: .
J: TRBJ2-7
D: .
V: TRBV3-1/TRBV3-2

CDR3: CASSTWDSTGGYTF
DNA: TGTGCCAGTAGTACATGGGACAGCACGGGAGGCTACACCTTC
size: .
J: TRBJ1-2
D: TRBD1
V: TRBV19

CDR3: CASLRAANTGELFF
DNA: TGTGCCAGTCTCAGGGCAGCGAACACCGGGGAGCTGTTTTTT
size: .
J: TRBJ2-2
D: .
V: TRBV19

CDR3: CASSLKRGETDTQYF
DNA: TGTGCCAGCAGCTTAAAAAGGGGCGAAACAGATACGCAGTATTTT
size: .
J: TRBJ2-3
D: .
V: TRBV7-3

CDR3: CASSSVGVDTEAFF
DNA: TGTGCCAGCAGCTCGGTAGGGGTCGACACTGAAGCTTTCTTT
size: .
J: TRBJ1-1
D: .
V: TRBV5-4

CDR3: CASSFLGYFDEQFF
DNA: TGTGCCAGCAGCTTCCTCGGATATTTCGATGAGCAGTTCTTC
size: .
J: TRBJ2-1
D: .
V: TRBV7-9

CDR3: CASSLEGTGIAYEQYF
DNA: TGCGCCAGCAGCTTGGAGGGGACAGGGATTGCCTACGAGCAGTACTTC
size: .
J: TRBJ2-7
D: TRBD1
V: TRBV5-1

CDR3: CASSYFGGDEAFF
DNA: TGTGCCAGCAGTTATTTTGGCGGGGATGAAGCTTTCTTT
size: .
J: TRBJ1-1
D: .
V: TRBV6-5

CDR3: CASRQGGQGGILGNQPQHF
DNA: TGTGCCAGTAGGCAAGGGGGACAGGGAGGAATTCTTGGCAATCAGCCCCAGCATTTT
size: few
J: TRBJ1-5
D: TRBD1
V: TRBV19

CDR3: CASSEHTRTDTQYF
DNA: TGTGCCAGCAGCGAGCACACCCGCACAGATACGCAGTATTTT
size: .
J: TRBJ2-3
D: .
V: TRBV9

CDR3: CASSQEHYPTNEKLFF
DNA: TGTGCCAGCAGCCAAGAACACTACCCAACTAATGAAAAACTGTTTTTT
size: .
J: TRBJ1-4
D: .
V: TRBV14

CDR3: CASSLGGPNTEAFF
DNA: TGTGCCAGCAGCTTAGGCGGGCCGAACACTGAAGCTTTCTTT
size: .
J: TRBJ1-1
D: .
V: TRBV11-3

CDR3: CATAFERGAGEQFF
DNA: TGTGCCACCGCCTTTGAGCGGGGGGCCGGGGAGCAGTTCTTC
size: .
J: TRBJ2-1
D: TRBD2
V: TRBV10-3

CDR3: CASSEGRTLTWEQYF
DNA: TGTGCCAGCAGTGAAGGCCGGACGCTTACCTGGGAGCAGTACTTC
size: once
J: TRBJ2-7
D: .
V: TRBV6-1

CDR3: CASCRDRANTGELFF
DNA: TGTGCCAGCTGCCGGGACAGGGCGAACACCGGGGAGCTGTTTTTT
size: .
J: TRBJ2-2
D: TRBD1
V: TRBV7-8

CDR3: CASKRGIAKNIQYF
DNA: TGTGCCAGCAAACGGGGTATCGCCAAAAACATTCAGTACTTC
size: .
J: TRBJ2-4
D: .
V: TRBV28

CDR3: CASSPLDRASGYTF
DNA: TGCGCCAGCAGCCCCCTCGACAGGGCAAGCGGCTACACCTTC
size: .
J: TRBJ1-2
D: TRBD1
V: TRBV5-1

CDR3: CASSYNPQEHNYGYTF
DNA: TGTGCCAGCAGTTACAACCCACAGGAGCATAACTATGGCTACACCTTC
size: .
J: TRBJ1-2
D: .
V: TRBV6-5

CDR3: CAWRGLGFGGNEQFF
DNA: TGTGCCTGGAGGGGGCTAGGTTTCGGGGGCAATGAGCAGTTCTTC
size: .
J: TRBJ2-1
D: .
V: TRBV30

CDR3: CASSPEKILNYGYTF
DNA: TGCGCCAGCAGCCCGGAGAAGATACTTAACTATGGCTACACCTTC
size: .
J: TRBJ1-2
D: .
V: TRBV5-1

CDR3: CSVRRALGNEQFF
DNA: TGCAGCGTTCGCAGGGCACTGGGCAATGAGCAGTTCTTC
size: .
J: TRBJ2-1
D: .
V: TRBV29-1

CDR3: CASSQTGVLYYGYTF
DNA: TGTGCCAGCAGTCAGACAGGGGTTCTTTACTATGGCTACACCTTC
size: .
J: TRBJ1-2
D: TRBD1
V: TRBV6-5

CDR3: CASGLLSSYEQYF
DNA: TGTGCCAGCGGTCTATTAAGCTCCTACGAGCAGTACTTC
size: .
J: TRBJ2-7
D: .
V: TRBV2

CDR3: CASSLTATNEKLFF
DNA: TGTGCCAGCAGCCTGACAGCAACTAATGAAAAACTGTTTTTT
size: .
J: TRBJ1-4
D: .
V: TRBV5-5

CDR3: CASIGTAEVSEQYF
DNA: TGTGCCAGCATTGGGACCGCCGAAGTTTCAGAGCAGTACTTC
size: .
J: TRBJ2-7
D: .
V: TRBV2

CDR3: CASSLAEGVGTEAFF
DNA: TGTGCCAGCAGCTTAGCCGAGGGCGTAGGCACTGAAGCTTTCTTT
size: .
J: TRBJ1-1
D: .
V: TRBV11-2

CDR3: CASSFDRRGVTHQPQHF
DNA: TGTGCCAGTAGTTTCGACAGGCGAGGGGTTACGCATCAGCCCCAGCATTTT
size: once
J: TRBJ1-5
D: .
V: TRBV19

CDR3: CASSQDLTNDNSPLHF
DNA: TGTGCCAGCAGCCAAGACTTAACAAATGATAATTCACCCCTCCACTTT
size: .
J: TRBJ1-6
D: .
V: TRBV4-2

CDR3: CASRDFRYEQYF
DNA: TGTGCCAGCCGGGACTTCCGCTACGAGCAGTACTTC
size: few
J: TRBJ2-7
D: .
V: TRBV6-5

CDR3: CASSLTPSGGVNEQFF
DNA: TGTGCCAGCAGCCTAACGCCCAGCGGGGGGGTCAATGAGCAGTTCTTC
size: .
J: TRBJ2-1
D: TRBD2
V: TRBV3-1/TRBV3-2

CDR3: CATRTGLSNTF
DNA: TGTGCCACCCGGACAGGCCTTAGTAACACCTTC
size: .
J: TRBJ1-2
D: TRBD1
V: TRBV19

CDR3: CASSPTEFRGIEAFF
DNA: TGTGCCAGCTCACCGACGGAGTTCAGGGGAATTGAAGCTTTCTTT
size: .
J: TRBJ1-1
D: .
V: TRBV18

CDR3: CASSGLKAPGDYGYTF
DNA: TGCGCCAGCAGTGGGTTAAAGGCTCCGGGAGACTATGGCTACACCTTC
size: once
J: TRBJ1-2
D: .
V: TRBV10-1

CDR3: CASLRHFTDGYTF
DNA: TGTGCCAGCTTAAGACACTTTACCGATGGCTACACCTTC
size: once
J: TRBJ1-2
D: .
V: TRBV6-5

CDR3: CASSLGQDNSPLHF
DNA: TGTGCCAGCAGCTTGGGGCAGGATAATTCACCCCTCCACTTT
size: .
J: TRBJ1-6
D: .
V: TRBV5-5

CDR3: CASSRGQGTGELFF
DNA: TGCGCCAGCAGCCGGGGACAGGGGACCGGGGAGCTGTTTTTT
size: .
J: TRBJ2-2
D: TRBD1
V: TRBV4-1

CDR3: CASSSVSQETQYF
DNA: TGTGCCAGCAGCTCCGTTTCCCAAGAGACCCAGTACTTC
size: .
J: TRBJ2-5
D: .
V: TRBV7-6

CDR3: CASSQALDWDTEAFF
DNA: TGCGCCAGCAGCCAAGCCCTGGACTGGGACACTGAAGCTTTCTTT
size: .
J: TRBJ1-1
D: .
V: TRBV4-1

CDR3: CASSRDWDRNQPQHF
DNA: TGTGCCAGTAGTAGGGACTGGGATCGCAATCAGCCCCAGCATTTT
size: once
J: TRBJ1-5
D: .
V: TRBV19